What follows describes a single T cell receptor (beta chain). This receptor's antigen is unknown. No base qualities exist here, and no much larger clone lies one base off it. The library was made by the immunoSEQ multiplex PCR assay. DNA from the cultured and isolated CD4+ T cells underwent TCR beta CDR3 sequencing. The authors' analysis ran thus. Non-productive TCR sequences were removed and reads were trimmed to the CDR3 region, keeping CDR3s of at least 7 amino acids. Antigen-specific clonotypes were identified with the MANAFEST web app by comparing expansion in peptide wells against reference cultures. Positive clones required FDR<0.05 expansion versus reference and all other wells, odds ratio above 5, and frequency above 0.1% in two replicate wells. A clonotype was defined as cross-reactive if the clonotype was significantly expanded both in SARS-CoV-2 spike wells and in at least one common cold coronavirus spike condition. CDR3 similarity was assessed by Levenshtein distance with the stringdist R package, and unrooted trees were built with ape in R 3.6.1. TCRdb holds this immuneACCESS table with in-frame rearrangements only. Some clones are missing; in checked studies, unresolved V genes explain under half, and the rest has no known cause. V and J calls and clone size are those listed in that table; D and trimming were worked out from the DNA. The table for this sample lists roughly 68,000 clones; around 70% of them were counted only once. Together, the top ten hold less than 2% of the sample.

The data belong to a study of vaccination effects on CD4 cells after COVID-19 (dated by TCRdb to between 2021 and 2024). About the investigation overall: Across the study, the median time from the second dose to post-vaccine sampling was 72 days (range 14 to 241). SARS-CoV-2 spike-specific CD4+ TCR repertoires from before and after mRNA vaccination were compared in COVID-19 convalescent patients and in infection-naive vaccine recipients. Altogether, about 10 COVID-19 convalescent patients and a handful of SARS-CoV-2-naive healthy vaccine recipients made up the full study. In the study, cultures from other donors were sequenced using the Oncomine TCR Beta short-read assay on an Illumina iSeq 100. On the study overall, not on this receptor specifically: The study was limited by a small number of convalescent patients, and early post-infection timepoints were lacking. Among healthy vaccine recipients, nearly all vaccine-induced clones were SARS-CoV-2 mono-reactive, and only 1 of 255 was cross-reactive with common cold coronaviruses. Clones induced by infection and clones induced by vaccination both contracted markedly at late timepoints after vaccination, which fits with T cell responses waning over time.

V has 5 bases trimmed and J has 8 bases trimmed; junction bases matching no gene number 18. As encoded in the germline V gene (reference sequence), CDR1 is LNHDA while CDR2 is SQIVND. Reading from cysteine to phenylalanine, the CDR3 counts 19 amino acids. Only CDR3 DNA is held: 57 bases, read in frame from base 1. In the ViraFEST assay, PBMC were stimulated with viral peptide pools, and antigen-specific CD4+ T cell clonotypes were then identified by expansion using TCR sequencing. After more than nine days of culture, CD4+ T cells were isolated with the EasySep CD4+ T cell isolation kit. Two doses of either the BNT162b2 or the mRNA-1273 mRNA SARS-CoV-2 vaccine were administered to participants. Healthy vaccine recipients had no prior SARS-CoV-2 infection, confirmed by negative nucleocapsid antibodies before and after vaccination. Each well held two million PBMC cultured in IMDM containing roughly 5% human AB serum, around 10 IU/ml IL-2 and gentamicin, along with roughly 10 ug/ml peptides. Half of the culture medium was replaced with fresh IL-2-containing medium on days 3 and 7. Unless noted otherwise, every peptide stimulation condition was cultured in triplicate wells. PBMC were separated from whole blood using Ficoll-Paque Plus gradient centrifugation and were then either cryopreserved at -140C or used fresh. Overlapping peptide pools spanned the spike proteins of SARS-CoV-2 and the common cold coronaviruses HCoV-NL63, HCoV-OC43 and HCoV-229E. Genomic DNA was extracted from cultured CD4+ T cells with the QIAamp micro DNA kit.

This receptor chain uses TRBV19 and TRBJ2-2, with 12 bases matching TRBD1. The source was CD4+ T cells from PBMCs cultured with HCoV-229E spike peptides, collected after COVID-19 vaccination. In light of the paper, this sample's cell subset or site label describes: HCoV-229E spike overlapping peptide pool stimulation. This TCR was sampled from a human donor who received a COVID-19 vaccine. CDR3 loop: CASSGDRGRILRGGGELFF. In nucleotide form, the sequence is TGTGCCAGTAGTGGGGACAGGGGGCGAATTTTAAGAGGAGGAGGGGAGCTGTTTTTT.